What follows is one T cell receptor (beta chain) and its context. This specimen comes from a study of shared clonotypes between healthy human individuals. The J segment lost 4 bases and the V segment lost 2 bases, leaving 7 bases of the junction unmatched. The CDR3 contains 15 residues. Germline V gene lookup returns CDR1 LGHNA and CDR2 YSLEER. Repertoires were generated with immunoSEQ multiplex PCR, while TCRdb's copy carries only in-frame clones and drops some. The sample carries approximately 500,000 clones, approximately 80% recorded once. Material: PBMCs. This chain uses TRBV4-3 with TRBJ1-1; 7 bases line up with TRBD1. This clonotype originated in a woman aged 40-49 years in good health. Some clones in this sample may be carry-over from other donors' samples. DNA of the CDR3: TGCGCCAGCAGCCAACCAGGACAGGCAGGCACTGAAGCTTTCTTT. This sequence encodes CASSQPGQAGTEAFF.